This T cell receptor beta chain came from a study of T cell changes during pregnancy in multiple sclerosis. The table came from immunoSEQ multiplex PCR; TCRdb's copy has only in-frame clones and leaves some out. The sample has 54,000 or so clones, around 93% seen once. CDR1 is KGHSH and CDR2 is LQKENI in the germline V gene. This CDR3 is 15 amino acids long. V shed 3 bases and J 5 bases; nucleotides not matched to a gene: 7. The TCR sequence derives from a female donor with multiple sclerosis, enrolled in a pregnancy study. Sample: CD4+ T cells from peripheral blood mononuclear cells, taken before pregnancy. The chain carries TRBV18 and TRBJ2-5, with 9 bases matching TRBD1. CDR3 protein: CASSPGQGVRETQYF. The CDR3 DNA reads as TGTGCCAGCTCACCGGGACAGGGCGTTAGGGAGACCCAGTACTTC.